Shown below are 12 T cell receptor beta chains from a single sample sequenced in a study of beta chain features in type 1 diabetes. All of the isolated RNA was reverse transcribed, so expressed TCRB transcripts were sequenced. Using immunoSEQ multiplex PCR, the repertoire was profiled, and TCRdb retains in-frame clones only, with some absent. Among roughly 150,000 clones listed, about 9.1% were seen once. What was sequenced was central memory CD4+ T cells from blood. All receptors derive from a young woman in good health.

This clone was seen a few times. V gene TRBV6-5 combines with J gene TRBJ1-5; D gene ambiguous. The CDR3 runs to 15 residues. Trimming took 6 bases from V and 2 from J, leaving 14 bases between them. From germline, CDR1 is MNHEY and CDR2 SVGAGI. The CDR3 nucleotides are TGTGCCAGCAGCTTGGGCAGGTCGGGCAATCAGCCCCAGCATTTT. It translates to CASSLGRSGNQPQHF.

This clone has more than one count but fewer than ten. The chain couples TRBV7-9 to TRBJ2-3, with 7 bases matching TRBD1. This CDR3 has 16 amino acids. Germline loops: CDR1 SEHNR, CDR2 FQNEAQ (reference sequence). J lost 4 bases, V lost 1 base, and 8 bases had no gene match. The CDR3 coding sequence is TGTGCCAGCAGCTTAGGGTCGACAGGGTTTGCAGATACGCAGTATTTT. Amino acid sequence: CASSLGSTGFADTQYF.

At least ten counts were recorded for this clone. V and J are TRBV7-9 and TRBJ2-1; 8 bases match TRBD2. The junction had 7 bases not matched to a gene; V was cut back by 1 base and J by 2 bases. This CDR3 is 17 amino acids long. CDR1 is SEHNR and CDR2 is FQNEAQ in the germline V gene (reference sequence). CDR3 DNA: TGTGCCAGCAGCTTAGTACTAGCGGCCGGGACCTACAATGAGCAGTTCTTC. Translating gives CASSLVLAAGTYNEQFF.

This clone has only a few counts. The rearrangement uses TRBV10-2 and TRBJ2-3, with 8 bases aligning to TRBD2. Trimming cost V 2 bases and J 1 base; bases outside gene matches: 2. The V gene's germline CDR1 is WSHSY and CDR2 SAAADI. The CDR3 is made up of 15 amino acids. DNA of the CDR3: TGCGCCAGCAGTGAGGGTAGCGGGGGCACAGATACGCAGTATTTT. As protein: CASSEGSGGTDTQYF.

This chain links TRBV7-9 with TRBJ2-1; 9 bases agree with TRBD1. V gave up 4 bases and J gave up 5 bases; unmatched junction bases: 6. CDR1 is SEHNR, CDR2 FQNEAQ, per germline (reference sequence). This CDR3 region has 15 residues. CDR3 nucleotide sequence: TGTGCCAGCAGCTGGCTAGGGACAGGGCACAATGAGCAGTTCTTC. This codes for CASSWLGTGHNEQFF.

The chain is built from TRBV4-3 and TRBJ1-1; D gene ambiguous. The V and J ends lost 0 bases and 2 bases respectively, with 10 bases between them. Germline assignment: CDR1 LGHNA and CDR2 YSLEER. This CDR3 region has 15 residues. DNA of the CDR3: TGCGCCAGCAGCCAAGATTTCGGGTCAAACACTGAAGCTTTCTTT. Encoded protein: CASSQDFGSNTEAFF.

This clone appeared a few times. The CDR3 is CASSLGQGRSTEAFF. The CDR3 DNA sequence: TGTGCCAGCAGCTTAGGGCAGGGCCGGTCCACTGAAGCTTTCTTT. This chain joins TRBV7-2 and TRBJ1-1; possibly TRBD1 for D (5 bases). Trimming removed 1 base at V and 4 bases at J, with 13 bases between. Germline loops: CDR1 SGHTA, CDR2 FQGNSA. The CDR3 covers 15 residues.

This clone was detected only a few times. The chain carries TRBV30 and TRBJ2-5; D remains ambiguous. Germline V gives CDR1 GTSNPN, CDR2 SVGIG (reference sequence). The CDR3 totals 15 residues. V was clipped by 1 base and J by 2 bases, with 14 bases between them. CDR3 nucleotide sequence: TGTGCCTGGAGTGGGCTAGGAGTCCTTCAAGAGACCCAGTACTTC. It codes for CAWSGLGVLQETQYF.

This clone occurred a few times. CDR3: CASSQSQGQGIDTQYF. The CDR3 coding sequence is TGCGCCAGCAGTCAATCGCAGGGACAGGGAATAGATACGCAGTATTTT. V usage is TRBV23-1 and J usage is TRBJ2-3; 9 bases align to TRBD1. TRBV23-1 is placed among ORFs of uncertain function. The CDR3 has 16 residues. J was trimmed by 5 bases and V by 0 bases; bases with no gene match: 6.

This clone was seen only a few times. The chain carries TRBV10-3 and TRBJ2-3, with D hard to call. Germline V gives CDR1 ENHRY, CDR2 SYGVKD. CDR3 length equals 13 residues. Trimming took 6 bases from V and 0 from J, leaving 7 bases between them. The CDR3 DNA is TGTGCCATCAGGACTGAAAGCACAGATACGCAGTATTTT. This codes for CAIRTESTDTQYF.

This clone has a handful of counts. The chain has TRBV2 and TRBJ1-2; D unclear. There are 13 residues in the CDR3. Trimming took off 4 bases at V and 2 bases at J, with 8 bases between the two ends. Germline loops: CDR1 SNHLY, CDR2 FYNNEI. This chain's CDR3 is CASSGRMNYGYTF. In DNA form, the CDR3 reads TGTGCCAGCAGTGGGCGGATGAACTATGGCTACACCTTC.

The chain employs TRBV4-1 and TRBJ1-6; D might be TRBD1 (6 bases). The CDR3 extends over 19 amino acids. The V end lost 0 bases, the J end lost 0 bases, and 15 bases lay between the germline ends. Per germline, CDR1 MGHRA and CDR2 YSYEKL. CDR3 sequence (DNA): TGCGCCAGCAGCCAAGAAAAGGGTACAGGGCCCTCCTATAATTCACCCCTCCACTTT. It encodes CASSQEKGTGPSYNSPLHF.